This record concerns one T cell receptor beta chain sequence. The data stem from a study of CD8+ T cells in alopecia areata. There are 15 residues in the CDR3. CDR1 SEHNR and CDR2 FQNEAQ come from the germline V gene (reference sequence). V was shortened by 1 base and J by 5 bases, with 14 bases between the two germline ends. Treatment of the sample: oral pan-JAK inhibitor, 5-10 mg twice daily. Isolated RNA was reverse transcribed into cDNA used as the sequencing template. Measured with immunoSEQ multiplex PCR; TCRdb has only the in-frame clones, and not every one. This table has around 190,000 clones, 60% to 70% appearing once.

This clonotype was sampled from a human donor with alopecia areata. The sequencing used CD4+ T cells sorted from blood, collected at week 4, from a patient treated with tofacitinib. The chain carries TRBV7-9 and TRBJ1-2, with unresolved D. CDR3 DNA sequence: TGTGCCAGCAGCTTAGGCCCGGGTGGGTCTTATGGCTACACCTTC. This encodes CASSLGPGGSYGYTF.